Listed below are T cell receptor beta chains from one sample, sequenced in a study of T cells in Graves' hyperthyroidism and ophthalmopathy. TCRdb redid the calling of the multiplex PCR reads with MiXCR, one entry per CDR3 protein. The table records hundreds of thousands of distinct CDR3 sequences, around 15% of them present only once. The source material was blood. These TCRs come from a woman in her thirties with Graves' hyperthyroidism. Each CDR3 is given with its conserved first and last residue. Fields, in order: J gene, V gene, CDR3 protein.

J: TRBJ2-3; V: TRBV13; CDR3: CASSPTSLLDTQYF
J: .; V: TRBV24-1; CDR3: CATRDREDQPQYF
J: TRBJ1-1; V: TRBV20-1; CDR3: CSAEPGAGWAFF
J: TRBJ2-3; V: TRBV6-1; CDR3: CASSLSSGGWDTQYF
J: TRBJ1-1; V: TRBV20-1; CDR3: CSAPSGTSMNTEAFF
J: TRBJ2-1; V: TRBV18; CDR3: CASSPTGVDGEQFF
J: TRBJ2-2; V: TRBV12-3/TRBV12-4; CDR3: CASSPSETGELFF
J: TRBJ1-1; V: TRBV5-1; CDR3: CASSREVFNTEAFF
J: TRBJ1-1; V: TRBV19; CDR3: CASTPAGPLNTEAFF
J: TRBJ2-1; V: TRBV6-1; CDR3: CASSEPSGLVLSSYNEQFF
J: TRBJ2-2; V: TRBV2; CDR3: CASSGRQGTNTGELFF
J: TRBJ2-1; V: TRBV24-1; CDR3: CATSAPGQRYNEQFF
J: TRBJ1-5; V: TRBV7-8; CDR3: CASSLGQFYSNQPQHF
J: TRBJ2-1; V: TRBV13; CDR3: CASSSDLTSGRSNEQFF
J: TRBJ1-4; V: TRBV11-2; CDR3: CASSLRGQVNEKLFF
J: TRBJ1-2; V: TRBV18; CDR3: CASSPGPENYGYTF
J: TRBJ1-2; V: TRBV6-1; CDR3: CASSHRGQGLNYGYTF
J: TRBJ2-1; V: TRBV13; CDR3: CASSLGTSPYNEQFF